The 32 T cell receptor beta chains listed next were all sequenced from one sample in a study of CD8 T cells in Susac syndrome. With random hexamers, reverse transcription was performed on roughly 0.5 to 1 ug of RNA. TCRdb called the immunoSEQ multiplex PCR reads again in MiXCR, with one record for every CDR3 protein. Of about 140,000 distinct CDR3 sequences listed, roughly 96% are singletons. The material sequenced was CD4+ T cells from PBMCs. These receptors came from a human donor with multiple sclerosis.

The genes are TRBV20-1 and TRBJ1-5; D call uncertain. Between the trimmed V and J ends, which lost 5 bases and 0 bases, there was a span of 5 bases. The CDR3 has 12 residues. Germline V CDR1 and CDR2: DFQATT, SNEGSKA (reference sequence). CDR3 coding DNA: TGCAGTGCTGGGGATAGCAATCAGCCCCAGCATTTT. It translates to CSAGDSNQPQHF.

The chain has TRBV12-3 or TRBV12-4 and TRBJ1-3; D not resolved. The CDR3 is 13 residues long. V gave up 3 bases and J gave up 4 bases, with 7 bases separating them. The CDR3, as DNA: TGTGCCAGCAGTTTTTGGGTCGGAAACACCATATATTTT. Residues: CASSFWVGNTIYF.

CDR3 amino acids: CASSVPKTSGRPTDTQYF. DNA of the CDR3: TGTGCCAGCAGCGTTCCTAAGACTAGCGGGAGGCCCACAGATACGCAGTATTTT. This sequence joins TRBV7-9 and TRBJ2-3; 13 nucleotides match TRBD2. After removal of 5 bases from V and 2 bases from J, the junction contained 10 bases not matched to a gene. CDR1 is SEHNR, CDR2 FQNEAQ, per germline (reference sequence). CDR3 size: 18 residues.

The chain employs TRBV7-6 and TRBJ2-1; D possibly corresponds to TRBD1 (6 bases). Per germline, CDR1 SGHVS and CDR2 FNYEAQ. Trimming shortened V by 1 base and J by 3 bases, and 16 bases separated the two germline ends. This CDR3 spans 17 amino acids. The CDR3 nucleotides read TGTGCCAGCAGCTTAGGACAGGCTCCCTTTGACTACAATGAGCAGTTCTTC. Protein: CASSLGQAPFDYNEQFF. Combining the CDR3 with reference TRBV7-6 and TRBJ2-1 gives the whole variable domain GAGVSQSPRYKVTKRGQDVALRCDPISGHVSLYWYRQALGQGPEFLTYFNYEAQQDKSGLPNDRFSAERPEGSISTLTIQRTEQRDSAMYRCASSLGQAPFDYNEQFFGPGTRLTVL.

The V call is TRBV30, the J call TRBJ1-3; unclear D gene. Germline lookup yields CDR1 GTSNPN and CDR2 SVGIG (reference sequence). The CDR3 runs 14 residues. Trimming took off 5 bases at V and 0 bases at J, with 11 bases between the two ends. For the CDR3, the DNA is TGTGCCTGGGGTTTTAGTATCTCTGGAAACACCATATATTTT. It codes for CAWGFSISGNTIYF.

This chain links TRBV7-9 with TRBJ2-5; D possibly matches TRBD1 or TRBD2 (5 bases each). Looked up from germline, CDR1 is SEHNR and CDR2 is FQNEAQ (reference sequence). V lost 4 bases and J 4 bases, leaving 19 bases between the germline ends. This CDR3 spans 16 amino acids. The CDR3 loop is CASSSPGTLVGETQYF. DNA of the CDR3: TGTGCCAGCAGCTCCCCTGGGACCCTCGTGGGAGAGACCCAGTACTTC.

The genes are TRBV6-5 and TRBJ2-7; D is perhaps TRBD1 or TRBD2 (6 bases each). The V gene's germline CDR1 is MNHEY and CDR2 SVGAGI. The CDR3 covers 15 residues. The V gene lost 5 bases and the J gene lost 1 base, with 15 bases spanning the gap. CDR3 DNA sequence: TGTGCCAGCAGTCGCGGGACATACAATTCCTACGAGCAGTACTTC. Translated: CASSRGTYNSYEQYF.

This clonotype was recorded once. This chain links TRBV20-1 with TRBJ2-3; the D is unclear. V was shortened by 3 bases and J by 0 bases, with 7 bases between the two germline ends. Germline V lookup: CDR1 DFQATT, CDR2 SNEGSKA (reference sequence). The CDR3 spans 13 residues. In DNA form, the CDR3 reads TGCAGTGCTAGCCTAGTTAGCACAGATACGCAGTATTTT. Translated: CSASLVSTDTQYF.

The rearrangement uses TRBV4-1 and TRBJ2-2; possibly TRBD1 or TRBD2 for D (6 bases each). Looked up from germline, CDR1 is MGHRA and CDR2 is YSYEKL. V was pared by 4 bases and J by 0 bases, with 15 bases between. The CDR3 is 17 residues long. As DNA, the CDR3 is TGCGCCAGCAGCCCCACAGGGAGGTTAGCGAACACCGGGGAGCTGTTTTTT. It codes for CASSPTGRLANTGELFF.

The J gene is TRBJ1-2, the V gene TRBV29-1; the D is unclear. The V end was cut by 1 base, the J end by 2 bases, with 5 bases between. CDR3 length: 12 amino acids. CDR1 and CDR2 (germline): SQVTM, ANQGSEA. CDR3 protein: CSVEVSNYGYTF. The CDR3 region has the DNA TGCAGCGTTGAAGTCAGCAACTATGGCTACACCTTC.

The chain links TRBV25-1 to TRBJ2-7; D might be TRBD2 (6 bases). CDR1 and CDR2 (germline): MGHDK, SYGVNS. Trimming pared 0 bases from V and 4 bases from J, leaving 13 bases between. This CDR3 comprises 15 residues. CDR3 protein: CASSEYSAGRYEQYF. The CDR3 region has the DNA TGTGCCAGCAGTGAATATTCGGCAGGGAGGTACGAGCAGTACTTC.

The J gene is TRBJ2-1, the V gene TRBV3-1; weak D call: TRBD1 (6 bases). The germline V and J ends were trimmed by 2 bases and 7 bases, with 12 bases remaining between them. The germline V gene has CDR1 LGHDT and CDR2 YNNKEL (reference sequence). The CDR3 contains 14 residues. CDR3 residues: CASSQLGALNEQFF. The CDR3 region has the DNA TGTGCCAGCAGCCAATTGGGGGCGCTAAATGAGCAGTTCTTC.

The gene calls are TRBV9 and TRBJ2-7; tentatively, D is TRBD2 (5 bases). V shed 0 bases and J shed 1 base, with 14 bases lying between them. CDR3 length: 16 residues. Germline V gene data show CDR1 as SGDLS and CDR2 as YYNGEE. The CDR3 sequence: CASSVEATPGSYEQYF. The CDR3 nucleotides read TGTGCCAGCAGCGTAGAGGCTACACCGGGGTCCTACGAGCAGTACTTC.

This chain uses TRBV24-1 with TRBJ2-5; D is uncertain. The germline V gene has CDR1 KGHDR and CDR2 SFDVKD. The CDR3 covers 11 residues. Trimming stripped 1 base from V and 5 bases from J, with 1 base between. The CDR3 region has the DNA TGTGCCACCAGTGATTTTGAGACCCAGTACTTC. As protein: CATSDFETQYF.

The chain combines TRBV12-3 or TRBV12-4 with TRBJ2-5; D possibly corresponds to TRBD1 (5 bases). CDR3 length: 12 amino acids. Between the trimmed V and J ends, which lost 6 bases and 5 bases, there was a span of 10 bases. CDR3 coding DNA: TGTGCCAGCAGGGGGCCTACGGAGACCCAGTACTTC. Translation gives CASRGPTETQYF.

The CDR3 coding sequence is TGTGCCAGCACTAGAAAGGGGCGAAACAACGAGCAGTACTTC. Translated: CASTRKGRNNEQYF. The V gene is TRBV5-4, the J gene TRBJ2-7, with D tentatively TRBD1 (5 bases). Germline V gene data show CDR1 as SGHNT and CDR2 as YYREEE (reference sequence). This CDR3 has 14 residues. V lost 6 bases and J 5 bases, leaving 18 bases between the germline ends.

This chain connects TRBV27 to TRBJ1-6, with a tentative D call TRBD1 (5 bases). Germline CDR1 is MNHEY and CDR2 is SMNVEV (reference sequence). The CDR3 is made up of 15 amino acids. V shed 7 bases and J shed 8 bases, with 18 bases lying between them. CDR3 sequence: CASTVRGPPDSPLHF. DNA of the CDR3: TGTGCCAGCACCGTACGGGGACCACCGGATTCACCCCTCCACTTT.

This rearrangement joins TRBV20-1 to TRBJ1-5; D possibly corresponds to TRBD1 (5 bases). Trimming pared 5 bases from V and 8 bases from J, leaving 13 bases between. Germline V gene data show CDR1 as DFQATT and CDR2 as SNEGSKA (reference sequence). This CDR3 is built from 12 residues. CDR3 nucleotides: TGCAGTGCTCGGGACGGAGGCAAGCCCCAGCATTTT. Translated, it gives CSARDGGKPQHF.

CDR3 region: CASSPQGQGRFGYTF. CDR3 nucleotides: TGTGCCAGCAGTCCCCAGGGACAGGGTAGGTTTGGCTACACCTTC. The gene calls are TRBV12-3 or TRBV12-4 and TRBJ1-2, with TRBD1 matching over 9 bases. The CDR3 consists of 15 residues. V was clipped by 5 bases and J by 7 bases; unmatched bases: 11.

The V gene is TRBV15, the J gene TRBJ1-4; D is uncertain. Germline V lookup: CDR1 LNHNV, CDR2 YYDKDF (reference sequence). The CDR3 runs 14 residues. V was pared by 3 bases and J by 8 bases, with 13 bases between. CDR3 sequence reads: CATSSESRSEKLFF. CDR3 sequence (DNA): TGTGCCACCAGCAGTGAGAGCCGTAGCGAAAAACTGTTTTTT.

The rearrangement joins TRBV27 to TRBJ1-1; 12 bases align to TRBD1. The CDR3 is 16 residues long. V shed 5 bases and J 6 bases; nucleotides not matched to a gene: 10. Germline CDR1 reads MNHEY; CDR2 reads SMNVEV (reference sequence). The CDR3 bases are TGTGCCAGCAGTAAGAGGGACAGGGGGCGTCATGCTGAAGCTTTCTTT. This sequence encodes CASSKRDRGRHAEAFF.

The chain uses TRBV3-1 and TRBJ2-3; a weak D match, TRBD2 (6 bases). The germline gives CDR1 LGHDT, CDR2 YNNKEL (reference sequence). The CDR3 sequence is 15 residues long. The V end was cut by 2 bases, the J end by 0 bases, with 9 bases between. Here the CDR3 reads CASSQLSGSTDTQYF. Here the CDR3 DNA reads TGTGCCAGCAGCCAACTCAGCGGGAGCACAGATACGCAGTATTTT.

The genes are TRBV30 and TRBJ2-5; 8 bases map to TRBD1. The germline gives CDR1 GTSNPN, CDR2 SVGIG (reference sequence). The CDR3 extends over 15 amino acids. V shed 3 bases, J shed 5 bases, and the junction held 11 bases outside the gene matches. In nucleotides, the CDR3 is TGTGCCTGGAGAAAGAATGACAGGGGAAGGGAGACCCAGTACTTC. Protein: CAWRKNDRGRETQYF.

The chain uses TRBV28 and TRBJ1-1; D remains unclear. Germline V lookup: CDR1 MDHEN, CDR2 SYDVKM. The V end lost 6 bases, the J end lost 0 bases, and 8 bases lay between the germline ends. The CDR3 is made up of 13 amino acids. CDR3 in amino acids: CASSPPVNTEAFF. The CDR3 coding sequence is TGTGCCAGCAGCCCGCCGGTGAACACTGAAGCTTTCTTT.

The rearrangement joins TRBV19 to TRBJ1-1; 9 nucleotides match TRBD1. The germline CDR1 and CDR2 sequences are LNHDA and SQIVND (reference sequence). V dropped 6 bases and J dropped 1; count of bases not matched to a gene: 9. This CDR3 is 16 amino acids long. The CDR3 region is CASRRGGTGTNTEAFF. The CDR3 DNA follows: TGTGCCAGTAGAAGAGGAGGGACAGGGACGAACACTGAAGCTTTCTTT.

The CDR3 DNA reads as TGTGCCAGCAGCCGAAGACTAGTTACAGATACGCAGTATTTT. This sequence encodes CASSRRLVTDTQYF. The chain recombines TRBV7-3 with TRBJ2-3, with a tentative D call TRBD2 (6 bases). Trimming removed 5 bases from V and 3 bases from J, with 12 bases in between. From germline, CDR1 is SGHTA and CDR2 FQGTGA. The CDR3 extends over 14 amino acids.

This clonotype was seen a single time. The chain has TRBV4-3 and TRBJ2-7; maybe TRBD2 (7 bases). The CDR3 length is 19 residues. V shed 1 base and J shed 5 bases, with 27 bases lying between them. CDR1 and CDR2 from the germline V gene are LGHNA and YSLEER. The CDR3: CASSQGGDGGPTPRNEQYF. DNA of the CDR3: TGCGCCAGCAGCCAAGGAGGCGACGGGGGGCCAACCCCGAGAAACGAGCAGTACTTC.

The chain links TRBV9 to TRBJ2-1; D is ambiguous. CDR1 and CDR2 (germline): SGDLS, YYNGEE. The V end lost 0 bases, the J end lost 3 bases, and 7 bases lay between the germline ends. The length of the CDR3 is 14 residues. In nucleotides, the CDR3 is TGTGCCAGCAGCGTAGGCCAGCTCTACAATGAGCAGTTCTTC. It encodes CASSVGQLYNEQFF.

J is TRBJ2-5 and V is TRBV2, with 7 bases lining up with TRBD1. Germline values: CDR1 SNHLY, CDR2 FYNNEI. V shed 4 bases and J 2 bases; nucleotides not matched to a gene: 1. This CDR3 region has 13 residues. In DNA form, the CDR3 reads TGTGCCAGCAGTGTGGACAGGCAAGAGACCCAGTACTTC. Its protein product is CASSVDRQETQYF.

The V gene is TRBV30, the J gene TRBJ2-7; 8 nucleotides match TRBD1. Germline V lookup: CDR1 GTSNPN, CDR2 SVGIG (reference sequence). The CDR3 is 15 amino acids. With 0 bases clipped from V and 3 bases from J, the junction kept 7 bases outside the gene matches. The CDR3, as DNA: TGTGCCTGGAGTGTACCGGACAGGGTTGGCTACGAGCAGTACTTC. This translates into CAWSVPDRVGYEQYF.

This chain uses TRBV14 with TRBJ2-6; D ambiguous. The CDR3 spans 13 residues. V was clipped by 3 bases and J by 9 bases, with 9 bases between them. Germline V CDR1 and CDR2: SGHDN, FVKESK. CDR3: CASSHFNDNVLTF. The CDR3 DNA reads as TGTGCCAGCAGCCATTTCAATGACAACGTCCTGACTTTC.

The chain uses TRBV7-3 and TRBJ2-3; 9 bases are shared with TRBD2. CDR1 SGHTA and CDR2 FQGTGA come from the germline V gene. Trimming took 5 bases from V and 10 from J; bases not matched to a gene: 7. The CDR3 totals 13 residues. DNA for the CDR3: TGTGCCAGCAGCCCTAGGACTAGCGAGGCGCAGTATTTT. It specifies CASSPRTSEAQYF.